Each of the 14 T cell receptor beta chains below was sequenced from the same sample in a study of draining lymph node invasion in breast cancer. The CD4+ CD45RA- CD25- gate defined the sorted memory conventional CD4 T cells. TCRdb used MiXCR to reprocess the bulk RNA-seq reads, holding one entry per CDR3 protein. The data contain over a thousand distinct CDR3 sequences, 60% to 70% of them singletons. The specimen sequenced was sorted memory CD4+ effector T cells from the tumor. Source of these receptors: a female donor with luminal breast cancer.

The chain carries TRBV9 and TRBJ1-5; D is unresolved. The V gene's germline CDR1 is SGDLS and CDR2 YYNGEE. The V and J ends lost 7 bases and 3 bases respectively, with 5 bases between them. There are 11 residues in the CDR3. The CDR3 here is CASLNNQPQHF. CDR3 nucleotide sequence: TGTGCCAGCTTAAACAATCAGCCCCAGCATTTT.

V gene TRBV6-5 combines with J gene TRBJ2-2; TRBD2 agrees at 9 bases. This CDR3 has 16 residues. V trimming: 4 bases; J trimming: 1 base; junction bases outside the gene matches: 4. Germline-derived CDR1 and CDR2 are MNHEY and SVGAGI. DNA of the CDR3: TGTGCCAGCAGTTTTGGACTAGCGATGAACACCGGGGAGCTGTTTTTT. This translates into CASSFGLAMNTGELFF.

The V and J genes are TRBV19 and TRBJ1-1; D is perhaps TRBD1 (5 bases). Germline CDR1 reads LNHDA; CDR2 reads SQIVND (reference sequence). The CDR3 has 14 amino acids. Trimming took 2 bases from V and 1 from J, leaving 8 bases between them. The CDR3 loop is CASSILQGNTEAFF. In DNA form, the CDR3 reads TGTGCCAGTAGTATACTCCAGGGGAACACTGAAGCTTTCTTT.

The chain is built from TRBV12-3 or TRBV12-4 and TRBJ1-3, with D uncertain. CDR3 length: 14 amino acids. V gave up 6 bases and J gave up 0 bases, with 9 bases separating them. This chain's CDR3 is CASRRADSGNTIYF. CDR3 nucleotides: TGTGCCAGCAGGCGGGCCGACTCTGGAAACACCATATATTTT.

The CDR3 DNA reads TGTGCCACCAGCGTTTCCGGGGAGCTGTTTTTT. This encodes CATSVSGELFF. The chain couples TRBV15 to TRBJ2-2; D is unresolved. Germline-derived CDR1 and CDR2 are LNHNV and YYDKDF (reference sequence). The CDR3 is 11 residues long. V was shortened by 5 bases and J by 6 bases, with 4 bases between the two germline ends.

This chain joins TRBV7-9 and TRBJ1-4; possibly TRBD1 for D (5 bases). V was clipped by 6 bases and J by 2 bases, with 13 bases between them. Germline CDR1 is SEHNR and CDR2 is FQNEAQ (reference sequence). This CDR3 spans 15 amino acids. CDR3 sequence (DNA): TGTGCCAGCAGTAGGTCGGGGGTGACTAATGAAAAACTGTTTTTT. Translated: CASSRSGVTNEKLFF.

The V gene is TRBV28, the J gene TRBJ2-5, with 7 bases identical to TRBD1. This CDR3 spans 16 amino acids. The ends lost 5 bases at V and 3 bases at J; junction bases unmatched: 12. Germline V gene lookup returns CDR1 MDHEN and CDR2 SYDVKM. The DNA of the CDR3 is TGTGCCAGCAGTACGTACGGGACAGCCAAAGAAGAGACCCAGTACTTC. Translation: CASSTYGTAKEETQYF. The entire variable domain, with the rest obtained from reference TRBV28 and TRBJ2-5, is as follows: DVKVTQSSRYLVKRTGEKVFLECVQDMDHENMFWYRQDPGLGLRLIYFSYDVKMKEKGDIPEGYSVSREKKERFSLILESASTNQTSMYLCASSTYGTAKEETQYFGPGTRLLVL.

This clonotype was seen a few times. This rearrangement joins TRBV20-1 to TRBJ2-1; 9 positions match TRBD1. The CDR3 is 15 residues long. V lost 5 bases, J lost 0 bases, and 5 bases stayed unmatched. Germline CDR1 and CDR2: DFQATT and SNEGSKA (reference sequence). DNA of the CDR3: TGCAGTGCTCCCGGGACAGGGAACTCCTACAATGAGCAGTTCTTC. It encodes CSAPGTGNSYNEQFF.

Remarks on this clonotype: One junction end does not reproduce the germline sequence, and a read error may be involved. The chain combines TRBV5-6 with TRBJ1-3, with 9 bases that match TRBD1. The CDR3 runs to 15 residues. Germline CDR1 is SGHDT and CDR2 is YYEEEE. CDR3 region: CSSSFVRQGENTIYF. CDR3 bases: TGTTCCAGCAGCTTCGTGAGACAGGGGGAAAACACCATATATTTT.

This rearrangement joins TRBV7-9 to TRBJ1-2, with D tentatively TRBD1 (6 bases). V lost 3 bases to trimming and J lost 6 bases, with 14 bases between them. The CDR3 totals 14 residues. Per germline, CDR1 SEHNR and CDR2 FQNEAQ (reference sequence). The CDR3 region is CASSLNVGGNGYTF. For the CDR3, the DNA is TGTGCCAGCAGCTTGAACGTAGGGGGGAATGGCTACACCTTC. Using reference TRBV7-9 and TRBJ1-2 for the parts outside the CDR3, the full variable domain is DTGVSQNPRHKITKRGQNVTFRCDPISEHNRLYWYRQTLGQGPEFLTYFQNEAQLEKSRLLSDRFSAERPKGSFSTLEIQRTEQGDSAMYLCASSLNVGGNGYTFGSGTRLTVV.

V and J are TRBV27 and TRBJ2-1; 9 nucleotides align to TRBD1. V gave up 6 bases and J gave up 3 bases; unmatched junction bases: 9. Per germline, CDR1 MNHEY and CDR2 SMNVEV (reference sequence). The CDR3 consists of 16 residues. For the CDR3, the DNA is TGTGCCAGCAGACCCGGAGGGACAGGGTTCTACAATGAGCAGTTCTTC. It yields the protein CASRPGGTGFYNEQFF.

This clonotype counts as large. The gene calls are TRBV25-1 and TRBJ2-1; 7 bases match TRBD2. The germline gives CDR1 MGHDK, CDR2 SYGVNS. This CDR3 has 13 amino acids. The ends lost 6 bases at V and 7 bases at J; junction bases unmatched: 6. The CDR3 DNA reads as TGTGCCAGCAGAGCGGGAAGAGGTAATGAGCAGTTCTTC. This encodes CASRAGRGNEQFF.

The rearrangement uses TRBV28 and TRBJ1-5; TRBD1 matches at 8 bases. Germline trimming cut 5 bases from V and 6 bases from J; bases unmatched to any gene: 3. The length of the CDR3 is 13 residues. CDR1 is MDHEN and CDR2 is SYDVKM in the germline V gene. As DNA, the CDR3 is TGTGCCAGCAGTAACACAGGGGGTCAGCCCCAGCATTTT. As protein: CASSNTGGQPQHF. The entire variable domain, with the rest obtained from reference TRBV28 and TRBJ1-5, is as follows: DVKVTQSSRYLVKRTGEKVFLECVQDMDHENMFWYRQDPGLGLRLIYFSYDVKMKEKGDIPEGYSVSREKKERFSLILESASTNQTSMYLCASSNTGGQPQHFGDGTRLSIL.

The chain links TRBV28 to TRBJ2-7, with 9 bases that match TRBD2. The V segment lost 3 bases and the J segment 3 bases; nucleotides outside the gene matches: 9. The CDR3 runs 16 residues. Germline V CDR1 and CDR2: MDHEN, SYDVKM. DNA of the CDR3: TGTGCCAGCAGTTTCAACCTAGCGGGACTAGGCTACGAGCAGTACTTC. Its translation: CASSFNLAGLGYEQYF.